The next 3 T cell receptor beta chains were all read from a single sample in a study of neoadjuvant anti-PD-1 for oral cavity cancer. Profiled with immunoSEQ multiplex PCR; TCRdb holds only in-frame clones, not every one. The profile shows 9,500 to 12,000 clones, around 50% of them singletons. Sequences were derived from tumor tissue, sampled before nivolumab (anti-PD-1) treatment. Receptors originate from a person aged 40-85 years with oral cavity squamous cell carcinoma.

The rearrangement joins TRBV21-1 to TRBJ2-7; TRBD2 is the table's D call, not checked against the DNA. TRBV21-1 corresponds to a pseudogene. CDR3 size: 18 residues. The CDR3 reads CASSKIGKEGLILYEQYF. DNA of the CDR3: TGTGCCAGCAGCAAAATCGGTAAAGAGGGACTTATCCTTTACGAGCAGTACTTC.

This chain connects TRBV9 to TRBJ2-7; 11 nucleotides align to TRBD2. Per the germline V gene, CDR1 is SGDLS and CDR2 is YYNGEE. Losses at the gene ends were 1 base for V and 3 bases for J; bases not matched to a gene: 3. CDR3 length equals 15 residues. Written as DNA, the CDR3 is TGTGCCAGCAGCGTAACCGGGACTAGCGGCTACGAGCAGTACTTC. It encodes CASSVTGTSGYEQYF.

A few counts support this clone. The chain links TRBV5-4 to TRBJ1-2; D is uncertain. Germline CDR1 SGHNT, CDR2 YYREEE (reference sequence). This CDR3 region has 14 residues. Trimming took off 0 bases at V and 6 bases at J, with 12 bases between the two ends. CDR3 nucleotides: TGTGCCAGCAGCTTGGCCGGCAGGTCGGATGGCTACACCTTC. It specifies CASSLAGRSDGYTF.